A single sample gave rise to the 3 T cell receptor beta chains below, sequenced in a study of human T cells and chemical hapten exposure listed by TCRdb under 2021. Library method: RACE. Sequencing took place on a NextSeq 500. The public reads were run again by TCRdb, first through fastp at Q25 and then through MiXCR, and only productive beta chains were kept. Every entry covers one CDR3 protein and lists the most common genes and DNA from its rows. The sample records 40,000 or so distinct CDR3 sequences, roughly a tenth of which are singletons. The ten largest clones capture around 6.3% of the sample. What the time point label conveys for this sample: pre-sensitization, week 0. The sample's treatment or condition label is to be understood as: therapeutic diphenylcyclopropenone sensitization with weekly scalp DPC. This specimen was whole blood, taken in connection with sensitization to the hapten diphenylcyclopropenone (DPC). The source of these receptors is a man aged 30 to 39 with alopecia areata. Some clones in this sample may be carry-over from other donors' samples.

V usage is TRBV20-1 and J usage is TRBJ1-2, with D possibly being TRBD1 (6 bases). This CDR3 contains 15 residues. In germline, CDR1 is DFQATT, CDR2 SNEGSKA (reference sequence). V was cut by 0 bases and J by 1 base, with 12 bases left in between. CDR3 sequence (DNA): TGCAGTGCTAGAGACCGGACAGCAATTAACTATGGCTACACCTTC. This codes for CSARDRTAINYGYTF.

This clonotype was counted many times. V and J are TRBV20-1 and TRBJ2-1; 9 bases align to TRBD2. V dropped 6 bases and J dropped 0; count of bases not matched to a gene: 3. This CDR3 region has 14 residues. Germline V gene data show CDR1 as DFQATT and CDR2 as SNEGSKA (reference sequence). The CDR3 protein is CSAFSGGSYNEQFF. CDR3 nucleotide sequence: TGCAGTGCATTTAGCGGGGGCTCCTACAATGAGCAGTTCTTC.

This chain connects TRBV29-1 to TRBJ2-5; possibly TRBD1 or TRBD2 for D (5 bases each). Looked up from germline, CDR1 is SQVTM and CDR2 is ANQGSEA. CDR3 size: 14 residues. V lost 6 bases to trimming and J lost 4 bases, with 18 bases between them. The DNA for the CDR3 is TGCAGCGTCACCCGTGGGGGTTCTGGAGAGACCCAGTACTTC. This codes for CSVTRGGSGETQYF.